The 2 T cell receptor beta chains reported below all come from one sample, sequenced in a study of blood T cells in healthy people across ages. A second PCR, run for about 7 to 11 cycles, used a sample-barcoded 5' primer plus a J-beta primer mix. One entry per CDR3 protein results from TCRdb running MiXCR on the 5' RACE reads. The table lists approximately 400,000 distinct CDR3 sequences, more than 45% of them singletons. Sequenced sample: blood. The source is a man between 60 and 75 years old in good health.

This clonotype was detected many times. The rearrangement links TRBV7-2 to TRBJ2-7, with no clear D. The germline gives CDR1 SGHTA, CDR2 FQGNSA. Trimming took 2 bases from V and 6 from J, leaving 8 bases between them. There are 12 residues in the CDR3. CDR3 amino acids: CASSLYMGEQYF. The CDR3 DNA reads TGTGCCAGCAGCTTATACATGGGCGAGCAGTACTTC.

This sequence joins TRBV5-6 and TRBJ1-2; D unclear. CDR3 length: 11 amino acids. The ends were cut back, 2 bases at V and 7 bases at J, with 6 bases in the middle. From germline, CDR1 is SGHDT and CDR2 YYEEEE. CDR3 sequence reads: CASSFASGYTF. DNA for the CDR3: TGTGCCAGCAGCTTTGCAAGTGGCTACACCTTC. The whole variable domain, remainder taken from reference TRBV5-6 and TRBJ1-2, is DAGVTQSPTHLIKTRGQQVTLRCSPKSGHDTVSWYQQALGQGPQFIFQYYEEEERQRGNFPDRFSGHQFPNYSSELNVNALLLGDSALYLCASSFASGYTFGSGTRLTVV.